Below, 24 T cell receptor beta chains from the same sample are listed, as sequenced in a study of long-term antiretroviral therapy in people with HIV. At the survey level, the v3.0 immunoSEQ assay was run. TCRdb's copy holds only in-frame clones and misses some; the assay was immunoSEQ multiplex PCR. The table has 20,000 to 25,000 clones, roughly 76% seen once. The sequencing here drew on unsorted PBMCs, taken 1.1 years before starting antiretroviral therapy. Source of these receptors: a middle-aged woman with HIV.

The CDR3: CASSIEGYSNQPQHF. CDR3 nucleotide sequence: TGTGCCAGTAGTATAGAAGGGTATAGCAATCAGCCCCAGCATTTT. The chain links TRBV19 to TRBJ1-5; D remains unclear. Trimming removed 0 bases at V and 0 bases at J, with 6 bases between. The CDR3 consists of 15 residues. Germline CDR1 and CDR2: LNHDA and SQIVND (reference sequence).

The CDR3 reads CSVAENYGYTF. The DNA for the CDR3 is TGCAGCGTTGCTGAAAACTATGGCTACACCTTC. The chain is built from TRBV29-1 and TRBJ1-2; no clear D. CDR1 is SQVTM, CDR2 ANQGSEA, per germline. The CDR3 runs 11 residues. Between the trimmed V and J ends, which lost 4 bases and 2 bases, there was a span of 5 bases.

J is TRBJ2-2 and V is TRBV6-5, with 8 bases lining up with TRBD1. Germline V lookup: CDR1 MNHEY, CDR2 SVGAGI. The V gene end was trimmed by 5 bases and the J gene end by 4 bases; junction bases not matched to a gene: 6. This CDR3 is built from 15 residues. This chain's CDR3 is CASSKWDRPTGELFF. CDR3 in DNA: TGTGCCAGCAGTAAGTGGGACAGGCCCACCGGGGAGCTGTTTTTT.

The genes are TRBV4-3 and TRBJ2-5; 16 bases align to TRBD2. The junction had 0 bases not matched to a gene; V was cut back by 3 bases and J by 5 bases. Germline values: CDR1 LGHNA, CDR2 YSLEER. The CDR3 has 15 amino acids. CDR3 residues: CASSQGLAGGETQYF. The DNA for the CDR3 is TGCGCCAGCAGCCAGGGACTAGCGGGGGGGGAGACCCAGTACTTC.

The genes are TRBV9 and TRBJ2-3; TRBD2 matches at 13 bases. Trimming at V came to 5 bases and at J to 0 bases, leaving 3 bases not matched to a gene. The V gene's germline CDR1 is SGDLS and CDR2 YYNGEE. CDR3 length equals 16 residues. CDR3 sequence: CASSRTSGGSTDTQYF. The CDR3 nucleotides read TGTGCCAGCAGTAGGACTAGCGGGGGTAGCACAGATACGCAGTATTTT.

This chain connects TRBV7-2 to TRBJ2-1; D not resolved. Germline-derived CDR1 and CDR2 are SGHTA and FQGNSA. This CDR3 is 10 amino acids long. With 1 base removed from V and 9 bases from J, the gap between germline ends came to 1 base. The CDR3 region has the DNA TGTGCCAGCAGCTTAGGTGAGCAGTTCTTC. Its protein is CASSLGEQFF.

The chain combines TRBV11-2 with TRBJ2-1; D is unresolved. CDR1 is SGHAT and CDR2 is FQNNGV in the germline V gene. Trimming took off 1 base at V and 8 bases at J, with 15 bases between the two ends. The CDR3 spans 15 residues. CDR3 residues: CASSLVGPPGDEQFF. The CDR3 DNA follows: TGTGCCAGCAGCTTAGTAGGCCCCCCTGGGGATGAGCAGTTCTTC.

The chain recombines TRBV5-5 with TRBJ1-2; D is perhaps TRBD1 (5 bases). V was trimmed by 2 bases and J by 2 bases, leaving 13 bases between them. This CDR3 has 15 amino acids. Germline CDR1 reads SGHKS; CDR2 reads YYEKEE (reference sequence). DNA for the CDR3: TGTGCCAGCAGCTTTAAGGGCAGGGACAACTATGGCTACACCTTC. The encoded protein is CASSFKGRDNYGYTF.

The rearrangement links TRBV30 to TRBJ2-7, with a weak D call TRBD1 (5 bases). Trimming shortened V by 0 bases and J by 2 bases, and 11 bases separated the two germline ends. This CDR3 region has 14 residues. The V gene's germline CDR1 is GTSNPN and CDR2 SVGIG (reference sequence). This CDR3 is CAWSVLRATYEQYF. For the CDR3, the DNA is TGTGCCTGGAGTGTACTCAGGGCCACCTACGAGCAGTACTTC. Looking up the rest from reference TRBV30 and TRBJ2-7 gives the full variable domain: SQTIHQWPATLVQPVGSPLSLECTVEGTSNPNLYWYRQAAGRGLQLLFYSVGIGQISSEVPQNLSASRPQDRQFILSSKKLLLSDSGFYLCAWSVLRATYEQYFGPGTRLTVT.

This clone was picked up one time. The chain uses TRBV9 and TRBJ2-3, with TRBD2 matching over 9 bases. This CDR3 contains 14 residues. CDR1 is SGDLS, CDR2 YYNGEE, per germline. The ends lost 3 bases at V and 4 bases at J; junction bases unmatched: 3. CDR3 sequence (DNA): TGTGCCAGCAGCGATACTAGCGGGCCAGATACGCAGTATTTT. It translates to CASSDTSGPDTQYF. The variable domain in full, completed from reference TRBV9 and TRBJ2-3, reads DSGVTQTPKHLITATGQRVTLRCSPRSGDLSVYWYQQSLDQGLQFLIQYYNGEERAKGNILERFSAQQFPDLHSELNLSSLELGDSALYFCASSDTSGPDTQYFGPGTRLTVL.

The V and J genes are TRBV5-1 and TRBJ2-7; 8 nucleotides agree with TRBD1. Trimming at V came to 2 bases and at J to 3 bases, leaving 7 bases not matched to a gene. Per germline, CDR1 SGHRS and CDR2 YFSETQ. This CDR3 is 15 amino acids long. The CDR3 DNA reads as TGCGCCAGCAGCTTCGGGACAGGACTTATCTACGAGCAGTACTTC. Protein: CASSFGTGLIYEQYF.

The rearrangement links TRBV5-6 to TRBJ1-4; 7 positions agree with TRBD1. V shed 0 bases and J 6 bases; nucleotides not matched to a gene: 5. The V gene's germline CDR1 is SGHDT and CDR2 YYEEEE. The CDR3 sequence is 15 residues long. CDR3 bases: TGTGCCAGCAGCTTGGAGGGGGCAGGGTATGAAAAACTGTTTTTT. This gives the protein CASSLEGAGYEKLFF.

The chain is built from TRBV7-9 and TRBJ2-7, with TRBD2 matching 8 bases. Trimming removed 4 bases from V and 1 base from J; junction bases left unmatched: 9. Germline values: CDR1 SEHNR, CDR2 FQNEAQ (reference sequence). This CDR3 has 16 amino acids. The CDR3 sequence is CASSSDLGTRSYEQYF. The DNA of the CDR3 is TGTGCCAGCAGCTCCGATCTAGGGACTAGATCCTACGAGCAGTACTTC.

The chain links TRBV19 to TRBJ2-7; D perhaps matches TRBD2 (5 bases). Per germline, CDR1 LNHDA and CDR2 SQIVND (reference sequence). The CDR3 has 16 residues. V lost 3 bases to trimming and J lost 2 bases, with 17 bases between them. The CDR3 coding sequence is TGTGCCAGTAGTATCGATGGTAGTCAGAGGGCCTACGAGCAGTACTTC. Its protein is CASSIDGSQRAYEQYF.

The V and J genes are TRBV6-6 and TRBJ2-7; D not certain. This CDR3 has 15 residues. Germline values: CDR1 MNHNY, CDR2 SVGAGI (reference sequence). The V and J ends lost 5 bases and 2 bases respectively, with 16 bases between them. CDR3 in DNA: TGTGCCAGCAGTCCCCACGAGCTCGGTCCCTACGAGCAGTACTTC. As protein: CASSPHELGPYEQYF.

The J gene is TRBJ1-4, the V gene TRBV2; possible D gene TRBD1, 5 bases. The V gene's germline CDR1 is SNHLY and CDR2 FYNNEI. Trimming left V 3 bases short and J 5 bases short, with 10 bases between. CDR3 length: 14 amino acids. This CDR3 is CASSEETVNEKLFF. The CDR3 bases are TGTGCCAGCAGTGAGGAGACAGTCAATGAAAAACTGTTTTTT.

The chain joins TRBV11-2 to TRBJ2-3; 9 bases are a match to TRBD1. This CDR3 comprises 17 residues. Per the germline V gene, CDR1 is SGHAT and CDR2 is FQNNGV. V trimming: 4 bases; J trimming: 3 bases; junction bases outside the gene matches: 11. The CDR3 DNA reads as TGTGCCAGCAGCTCCCCCGGCCCGGGACAGGGAACAGATACGCAGTATTTT. Translating gives CASSSPGPGQGTDTQYF.

This chain links TRBV7-9 with TRBJ1-1; D not resolved. The CDR3 length is 12 residues. Germline V gives CDR1 SEHNR, CDR2 FQNEAQ (reference sequence). V was clipped by 3 bases and J by 8 bases, with 10 bases between them. CDR3 bases: TGTGCCAGCAGCTTGGGTTTAGGGGAAGCTTTCTTT. Translated: CASSLGLGEAFF.

In its sample, this clone was seen once. The rearrangement links TRBV10-1 to TRBJ2-3; D not resolved. The CDR3 is 13 residues long. Per the germline V gene, CDR1 is WNHNN and CDR2 is SYGVQD (reference sequence). The germline V and J ends were trimmed by 2 bases and 2 bases, with 5 bases remaining between them. The CDR3 nucleotides are TGCGCCAGCAGTGAGCCTTTCACAGATACGCAGTATTTT. It is translated as CASSEPFTDTQYF.

The rearrangement links TRBV5-1 to TRBJ2-5; the D is unclear. V lost 0 bases, J lost 3 bases, and 0 bases lay in between. The CDR3 is made up of 11 amino acids. Germline V CDR1 and CDR2: SGHRS, YFSETQ. DNA for the CDR3: TGCGCCAGCAGCTTGGAAGAGACCCAGTACTTC. Amino acids: CASSLEETQYF. Looking up the rest from reference TRBV5-1 and TRBJ2-5 gives the full variable domain: KAGVTQTPRYLIKTRGQQVTLSCSPISGHRSVSWYQQTPGQGLQFLFEYFSETQRNKGNFPGRFSGRQFSNSRSEMNVSTLELGDSALYLCASSLEETQYFGPGTRLLVL.

This clone appeared a single time. CDR3 in amino acids: CASSMSASSLYEQYF. The CDR3 DNA sequence: TGTGCCAGTAGTATGTCGGCCTCCTCCCTCTACGAGCAGTACTTC. The rearrangement links TRBV19 to TRBJ2-7; D unclear. V shed 3 bases and J shed 3 bases, with 15 bases lying between them. The CDR3 length is 15 residues. Germline loops: CDR1 LNHDA, CDR2 SQIVND (reference sequence).

A few counts support this clone. The chain recombines TRBV28 with TRBJ2-7; no definite D call. The CDR3 covers 13 residues. Germline lookup yields CDR1 MDHEN and CDR2 SYDVKM. V was clipped by 5 bases and J by 3 bases, with 11 bases between them. CDR3 amino acids: CASSPLGGYEQYF. The CDR3 nucleotides are TGTGCCAGCAGTCCTCTGGGCGGCTACGAGCAGTACTTC.

The gene calls are TRBV11-2 and TRBJ2-7, with TRBD2 matching over 9 bases. This CDR3 contains 15 residues. Germline V CDR1 and CDR2: SGHAT, FQNNGV. With 2 bases clipped from V and 4 bases from J, the junction kept 6 bases outside the gene matches. The CDR3 loop is CASSLKSAGGYEQYF. The CDR3 DNA follows: TGTGCCAGCAGCTTAAAATCAGCGGGAGGTTACGAGCAGTACTTC.

The chain combines TRBV6-4 with TRBJ2-2; 7 nucleotides align to TRBD1. From germline, CDR1 is MRHNA and CDR2 SNTAGT. With 3 bases clipped from V and 6 bases from J, the junction kept 4 bases outside the gene matches. The CDR3 is made up of 14 amino acids. The DNA of the CDR3 is TGTGCCAGCAGTGAGCTACAGGGGTCCGGGGAGCTGTTTTTT. Translating it yields CASSELQGSGELFF.